The sequence of this T cell receptor (beta chain) was determined in a study of cytomegalovirus exposure and HLA in healthy donors. Researchers ran the PCR with 60 Vbeta and 13 Jbeta primers. The data were produced by immunoSEQ multiplex PCR, yet TCRdb's version contains in-frame clones alone and is incomplete. The data show around 94,000 clones, around four fifths seen once. Study-level results: The investigators catalogued 150 to 200 TCR beta chains as cytomegalovirus-associated.

On this clone itself: As yet, its antigen is unknown.

The sequenced sample consisted of PBMCs. This clonotype was sampled from a woman between 40 and 55 years old in good health and CMV-seronegative.

CDR3: CASSYTHREEETQYF. CDR3 DNA: TGTGCCAGCAGCTACACACACAGGGAAGAGGAGACCCAGTACTTC. The rearrangement uses TRBV11-2 and TRBJ2-5; possibly TRBD1 for D (6 bases). V gave up 4 bases and J gave up 5 bases, with 17 bases separating them. The CDR3 length is 15 residues. Germline-derived CDR1 and CDR2 are SGHAT and FQNNGV.